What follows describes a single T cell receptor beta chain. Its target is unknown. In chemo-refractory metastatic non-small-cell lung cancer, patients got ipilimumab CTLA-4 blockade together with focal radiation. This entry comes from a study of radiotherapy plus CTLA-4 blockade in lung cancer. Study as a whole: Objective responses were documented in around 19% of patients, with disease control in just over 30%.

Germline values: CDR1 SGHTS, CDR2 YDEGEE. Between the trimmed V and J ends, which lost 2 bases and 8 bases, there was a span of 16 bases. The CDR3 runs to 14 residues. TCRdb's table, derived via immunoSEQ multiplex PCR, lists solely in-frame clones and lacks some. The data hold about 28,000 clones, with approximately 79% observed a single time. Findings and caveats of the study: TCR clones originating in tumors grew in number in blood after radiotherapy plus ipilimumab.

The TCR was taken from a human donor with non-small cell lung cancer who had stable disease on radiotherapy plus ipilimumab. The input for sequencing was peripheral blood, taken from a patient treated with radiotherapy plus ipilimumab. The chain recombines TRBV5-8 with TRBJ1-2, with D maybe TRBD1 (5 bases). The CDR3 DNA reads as TGTGCCAGCAGCTTTGGATTGCAGGGAGGCGGCTACACCTTC. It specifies CASSFGLQGGGYTF.